This entry lists 16 T cell receptor beta chains sequenced from one sample in a study of beta chain features in type 1 diabetes. The study's findings and limits: Researchers report that Type 1 diabetes patients had moderately but significantly shorter TCRB CDR3s across all four CD4+ subsets.

No antigens are known for them. Every bit of the isolated RNA underwent reverse transcription, so sequencing read expressed TCRB transcripts. Some clones are missing from TCRdb's copy, which holds only in-frame ones; the method was immunoSEQ multiplex PCR. The table lists around 56,000 clones, under 60% of them singletons. Material for sequencing was Tregs from blood. These receptors were taken from a woman aged 40 to 49 with type 1 diabetes.

The chain links TRBV5-1 to TRBJ2-7, with D perhaps TRBD2 (5 bases). Looked up from germline, CDR1 is SGHRS and CDR2 is YFSETQ. V lost 0 bases and J 6 bases, leaving 10 bases between the germline ends. This CDR3 is 13 amino acids long. CDR3 in DNA: TGCGCCAGCAGCTTGGGCGGGCCAGGCGAGCAGTACTTC. It specifies CASSLGGPGEQYF. The entire variable domain, with the rest obtained from reference TRBV5-1 and TRBJ2-7, is as follows: KAGVTQTPRYLIKTRGQQVTLSCSPISGHRSVSWYQQTPGQGLQFLFEYFSETQRNKGNFPGRFSGRQFSNSRSEMNVSTLELGDSALYLCASSLGGPGEQYFGPGTRLTVT.

The chain links TRBV27 to TRBJ2-3, with TRBD1 identical over 8 bases. The CDR3 contains 15 residues. CDR1 MNHEY and CDR2 SMNVEV come from the germline V gene (reference sequence). V was pared by 8 bases and J by 8 bases, with 15 bases of the junction left unmatched. The CDR3 here is CASWPGQDVLGTQYF. The CDR3 DNA follows: TGTGCCAGCTGGCCGGGACAGGACGTCCTGGGTACGCAGTATTTT.

This chain uses TRBV5-1 with TRBJ1-1, with D perhaps matching TRBD1 (5 bases). The CDR3 has 14 residues. Trimming removed 3 bases at V and 4 bases at J, with 13 bases between. Germline CDR1 SGHRS, CDR2 YFSETQ. In DNA, the CDR3 is TGCGCCAGCAGCTGGGGGGGGGATACCACTGAAGCTTTCTTT. Its translation: CASSWGGDTTEAFF.

This chain joins TRBV28 and TRBJ2-7; 8 nucleotides align to TRBD2. The CDR3 has 15 amino acids. Germline trimming cut 6 bases from V and 2 bases from J; bases unmatched to any gene: 9. CDR1 MDHEN and CDR2 SYDVKM come from the germline V gene. The CDR3 loop is CASSTGTRNPYEQYF. The CDR3 DNA reads as TGTGCCAGCAGCACCGGGACTAGAAATCCCTACGAGCAGTACTTC.

This clone has just a few counts. The chain joins TRBV6-5 to TRBJ2-3; 9 positions agree with TRBD2. The J segment lost 4 bases and the V segment lost 7 bases, leaving 6 bases of the junction unmatched. This CDR3 contains 14 residues. CDR1 MNHEY and CDR2 SVGAGI come from the germline V gene. This chain's CDR3 is CASIGAGGPDTQYF. CDR3 in DNA: TGTGCCAGCATCGGGGCGGGAGGGCCAGATACGCAGTATTTT.

This chain uses TRBV7-2 with TRBJ2-2, with D uncertain. This CDR3 has 13 amino acids. V was shortened by 5 bases and J by 1 base, with 5 bases between the two germline ends. Germline CDR1 and CDR2: SGHTA and FQGNSA. CDR3 bases: TGTGCCAGCAGCCAACTGAACACCGGGGAGCTGTTTTTT. Translating it yields CASSQLNTGELFF.

The chain has TRBV7-6 and TRBJ2-5; no firm D call. Germline V gives CDR1 SGHVS, CDR2 FNYEAQ. Trimming removed 0 bases at V and 5 bases at J, with 7 bases between. The CDR3 covers 13 residues. This CDR3 reads CASSLAVYETQYF. CDR3 bases: TGTGCCAGCAGCTTAGCTGTCTATGAGACCCAGTACTTC.

The CDR3 sequence: CASSQGGGRTGNTIYF. As DNA, the CDR3 is TGCGCCAGCAGCCAAGGAGGGGGCAGGACCGGAAACACCATATATTTT. The rearrangement joins TRBV4-3 to TRBJ1-3; TRBD1 matches at 7 bases. CDR1 is LGHNA and CDR2 is YSLEER in the germline V gene. The CDR3 length is 16 residues. With V trimmed by 1 base and J by 4 bases, 7 bases remained unmatched.

This clone was seen only a few times. The chain joins TRBV5-1 to TRBJ2-6; a possible D gene is TRBD1 (5 bases). V lost 4 bases and J 0 bases, leaving 14 bases between the germline ends. The CDR3 has 17 residues. The germline CDR1 and CDR2 sequences are SGHRS and YFSETQ. CDR3 nucleotide sequence: TGCGCCAGCAGCGCCAAAAACAGGAGCTCTGGGGCCAACGTCCTGACTTTC. Protein: CASSAKNRSSGANVLTF.

This sequence joins TRBV7-6 and TRBJ2-1; D possibly corresponds to TRBD1 (5 bases). Between the trimmed V and J ends, which lost 5 bases and 4 bases, there was a span of 9 bases. The CDR3 runs to 13 residues. Germline loops: CDR1 SGHVS, CDR2 FNYEAQ. CDR3 sequence: CASSPRQYNEQFF. CDR3 coding DNA: TGTGCCAGCAGCCCCCGACAGTACAATGAGCAGTTCTTC. Looking up the rest from reference TRBV7-6 and TRBJ2-1 gives the full variable domain: GAGVSQSPRYKVTKRGQDVALRCDPISGHVSLYWYRQALGQGPEFLTYFNYEAQQDKSGLPNDRFSAERPEGSISTLTIQRTEQRDSAMYRCASSPRQYNEQFFGPGTRLTVL.

This clone has just a few counts. This chain connects TRBV10-2 to TRBJ2-7; D might be TRBD2 (6 bases). CDR3 length: 15 amino acids. V lost 3 bases and J 3 bases, leaving 15 bases between the germline ends. CDR1 is WSHSY, CDR2 SAAADI, per germline. The CDR3: CASSEPGLAIYEQYF. For the CDR3, the DNA is TGCGCCAGCAGTGAACCGGGACTCGCGATCTACGAGCAGTACTTC.

V is TRBV7-2 and J is TRBJ1-5; D not certain. The V end was cut by 1 base, the J end by 10 bases, with 5 bases between. Germline lookup yields CDR1 SGHTA and CDR2 FQGNSA. The CDR3 has 11 amino acids. As DNA, the CDR3 is TGTGCCAGCAGCTTAGTTGGCCCCCAGCATTTT. This sequence encodes CASSLVGPQHF.

By share, this clone counts as medium-sized. The chain has TRBV6-5 and TRBJ2-5; 11 bases agree with TRBD2. J gave up 5 bases and V 6 bases, and 8 bases lay outside the gene matches. The length of the CDR3 is 15 residues. Germline V CDR1 and CDR2: MNHEY, SVGAGI. The CDR3 protein is CASRLSSGGWETQYF. CDR3 nucleotides: TGTGCCAGCAGGCTATCTAGCGGGGGGTGGGAGACCCAGTACTTC.

The chain has TRBV18 and TRBJ2-7, with 9 bases fitting TRBD1. CDR1 is KGHSH, CDR2 LQKENI, per germline. Trimming took 1 base from V and 3 from J; bases not matched to a gene: 10. The CDR3 covers 17 residues. The CDR3 is CASSPLPGTGTIYEQYF. The CDR3 region has the DNA TGTGCCAGCTCACCACTTCCCGGGACAGGGACAATCTACGAGCAGTACTTC.

The gene calls are TRBV7-2 and TRBJ2-3; 16 nucleotides match TRBD2. The CDR3 loop spans 16 amino acids. V trimming: 5 bases; J trimming: 3 bases; junction bases outside the gene matches: 2. Germline-derived CDR1 and CDR2 are SGHTA and FQGNSA. The CDR3 bases are TGTGCCAGCAGCACGGGACTAGCGGGAGGGACAGATACGCAGTATTTT. Translation: CASSTGLAGGTDTQYF. Using reference TRBV7-2 and TRBJ2-3 for the parts outside the CDR3, the full variable domain is GAGVSQSPSNKVTEKGKDVELRCDPISGHTALYWYRQSLGQGLEFLIYFQGNSAPDKSGLPSDRFSAERTGGSVSTLTIQRTQQEDSAVYLCASSTGLAGGTDTQYFGPGTRLTVL.

The chain has TRBV28 and TRBJ1-4; 7 positions agree with TRBD1. With V trimmed by 6 bases and J by 4 bases, 5 bases remained unmatched. CDR1 is MDHEN and CDR2 is SYDVKM in the germline V gene. This CDR3 contains 14 residues. The CDR3 sequence is CASSHQGDNEKLFF. CDR3 coding DNA: TGTGCCAGCAGCCACCAGGGGGATAATGAAAAACTGTTTTTT.